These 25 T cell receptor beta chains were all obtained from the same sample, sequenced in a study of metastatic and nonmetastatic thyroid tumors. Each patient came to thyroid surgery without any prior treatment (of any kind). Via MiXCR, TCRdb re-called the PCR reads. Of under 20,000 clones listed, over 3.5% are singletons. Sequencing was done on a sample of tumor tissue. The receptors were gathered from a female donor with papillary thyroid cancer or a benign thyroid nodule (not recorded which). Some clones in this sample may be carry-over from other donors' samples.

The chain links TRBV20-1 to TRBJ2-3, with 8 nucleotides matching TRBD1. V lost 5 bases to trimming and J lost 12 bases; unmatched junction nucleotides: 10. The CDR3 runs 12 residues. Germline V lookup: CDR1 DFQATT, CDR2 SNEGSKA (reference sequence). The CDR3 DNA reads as TGCAGTGCTGAGCCACTTGACAGGGGCCAGTATTTT. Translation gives CSAEPLDRGQYF.

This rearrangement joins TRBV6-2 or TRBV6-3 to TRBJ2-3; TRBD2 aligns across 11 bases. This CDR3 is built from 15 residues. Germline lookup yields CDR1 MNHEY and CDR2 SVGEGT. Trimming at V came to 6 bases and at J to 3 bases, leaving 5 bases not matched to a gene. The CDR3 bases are TGTGCCAGCAGCACAACTAGCGGGAGTACAGATACGCAGTATTTT. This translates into CASSTTSGSTDTQYF.

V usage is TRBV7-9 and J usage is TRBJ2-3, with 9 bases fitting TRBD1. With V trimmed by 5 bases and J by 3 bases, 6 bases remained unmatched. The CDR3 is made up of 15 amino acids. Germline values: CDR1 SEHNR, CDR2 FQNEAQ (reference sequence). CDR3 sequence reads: CASSQWTGETDTQYF. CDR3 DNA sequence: TGTGCCAGCAGCCAGTGGACAGGGGAAACAGATACGCAGTATTTT. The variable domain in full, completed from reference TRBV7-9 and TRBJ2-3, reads DTGVSQNPRHKITKRGQNVTFRCDPISEHNRLYWYRQTLGQGPEFLTYFQNEAQLEKSRLLSDRFSAERPKGSFSTLEIQRTEQGDSAMYLCASSQWTGETDTQYFGPGTRLTVL.

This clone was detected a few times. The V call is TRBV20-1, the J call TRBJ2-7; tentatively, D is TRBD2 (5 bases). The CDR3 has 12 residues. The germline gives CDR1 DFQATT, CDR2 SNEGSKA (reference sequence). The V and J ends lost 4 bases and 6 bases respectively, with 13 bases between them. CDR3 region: CSATPVEGEQYF. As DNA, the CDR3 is TGCAGTGCTACTCCAGTTGAGGGCGAGCAGTACTTC.

The CDR3 DNA is TGTGCCAGCAGCTTGGGAGGGGTTTCCTACGAGCAGTACTTC. This codes for CASSLGGVSYEQYF. The J gene is TRBJ2-7, the V gene TRBV7-3, with 7 bases fitting TRBD2. Losses at the gene ends were 3 bases for V and 1 base for J; bases not matched to a gene: 3. This CDR3 region has 14 residues. Germline CDR1 reads SGHTA; CDR2 reads FQGTGA. The whole variable domain, filled in from reference TRBV7-3 and TRBJ2-7, reads GAGVSQTPSNKVTEKGKYVELRCDPISGHTALYWYRQSLGQGPEFLIYFQGTGAADDSGLPNDRFFAVRPEGSVSTLKIQRTERGDSAVYLCASSLGGVSYEQYFGPGTRLTVT.

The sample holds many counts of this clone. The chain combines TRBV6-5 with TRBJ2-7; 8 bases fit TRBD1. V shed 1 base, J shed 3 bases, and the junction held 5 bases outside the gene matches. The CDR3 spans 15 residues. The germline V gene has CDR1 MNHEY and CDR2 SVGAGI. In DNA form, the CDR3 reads TGTGCCAGCAGTTACTTGGGACAGGAAAGCTACGAGCAGTACTTC. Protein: CASSYLGQESYEQYF.

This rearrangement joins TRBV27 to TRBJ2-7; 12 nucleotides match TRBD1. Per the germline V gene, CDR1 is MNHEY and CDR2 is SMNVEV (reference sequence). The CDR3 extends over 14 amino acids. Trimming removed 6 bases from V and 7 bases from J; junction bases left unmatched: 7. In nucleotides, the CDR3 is TGTGCCAGCAGCCCGGGACAGGGGGCGGGGGAGCAGTACTTC. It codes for CASSPGQGAGEQYF.

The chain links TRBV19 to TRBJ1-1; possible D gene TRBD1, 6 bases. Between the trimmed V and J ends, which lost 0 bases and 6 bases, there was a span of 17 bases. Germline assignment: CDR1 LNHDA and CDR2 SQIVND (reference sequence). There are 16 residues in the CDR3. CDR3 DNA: TGTGCCAGTAGTATAGATTGGGCCCAGGGGCAGGCTGAAGCTTTCTTT. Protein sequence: CASSIDWAQGQAEAFF.

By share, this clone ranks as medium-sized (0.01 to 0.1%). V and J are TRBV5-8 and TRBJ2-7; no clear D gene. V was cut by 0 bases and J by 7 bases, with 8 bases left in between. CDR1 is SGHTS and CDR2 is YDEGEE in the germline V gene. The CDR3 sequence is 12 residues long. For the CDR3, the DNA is TGTGCCAGCAGCTTGGAGGTAGGGGAGCAGTACTTC. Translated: CASSLEVGEQYF.

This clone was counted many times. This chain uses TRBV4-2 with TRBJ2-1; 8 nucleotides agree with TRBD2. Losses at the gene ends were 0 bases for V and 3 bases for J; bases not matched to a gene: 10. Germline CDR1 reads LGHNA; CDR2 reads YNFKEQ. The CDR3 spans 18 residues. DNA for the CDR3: TGTGCCAGCAGCCAAGATACCGGGACTAGGGGCAGCTACAATGAGCAGTTCTTC. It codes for CASSQDTGTRGSYNEQFF.

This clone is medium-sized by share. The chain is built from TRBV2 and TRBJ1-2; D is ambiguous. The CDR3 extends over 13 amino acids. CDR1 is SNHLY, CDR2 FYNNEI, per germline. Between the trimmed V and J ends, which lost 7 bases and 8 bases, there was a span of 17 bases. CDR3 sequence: CASKLAGNLGYTF. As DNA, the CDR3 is TGTGCCAGCAAATTGGCCGGTAATCTGGGCTACACCTTC.

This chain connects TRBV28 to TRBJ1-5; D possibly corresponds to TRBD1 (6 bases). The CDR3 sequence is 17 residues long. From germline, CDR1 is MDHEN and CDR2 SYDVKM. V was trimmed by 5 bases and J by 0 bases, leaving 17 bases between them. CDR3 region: CASSLLDRPNSNQPQHF. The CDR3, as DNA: TGTGCCAGCAGTCTATTGGACAGACCCAATAGCAATCAGCCCCAGCATTTT.

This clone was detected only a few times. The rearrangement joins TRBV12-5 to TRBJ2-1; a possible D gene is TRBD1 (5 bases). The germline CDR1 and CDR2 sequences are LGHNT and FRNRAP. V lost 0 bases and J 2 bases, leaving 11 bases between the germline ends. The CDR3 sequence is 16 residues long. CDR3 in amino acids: CASGLVGAGPYNEQFF. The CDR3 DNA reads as TGTGCTAGTGGTTTGGTAGGGGCCGGGCCCTACAATGAGCAGTTCTTC.

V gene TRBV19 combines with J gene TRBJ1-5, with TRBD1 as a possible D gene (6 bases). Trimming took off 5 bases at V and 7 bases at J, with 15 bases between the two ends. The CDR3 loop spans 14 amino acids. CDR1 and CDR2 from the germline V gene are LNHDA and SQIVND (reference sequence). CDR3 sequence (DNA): TGTGCCAGTAGTGACACAGGGTACCGGCAGCCCCAGCATTTT. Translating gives CASSDTGYRQPQHF.

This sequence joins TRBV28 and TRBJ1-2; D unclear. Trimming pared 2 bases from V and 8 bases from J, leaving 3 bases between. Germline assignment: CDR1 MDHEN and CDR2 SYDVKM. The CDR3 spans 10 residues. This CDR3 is CASSLRGYTF. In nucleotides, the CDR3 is TGTGCCAGCAGTTTACGCGGCTACACCTTC.

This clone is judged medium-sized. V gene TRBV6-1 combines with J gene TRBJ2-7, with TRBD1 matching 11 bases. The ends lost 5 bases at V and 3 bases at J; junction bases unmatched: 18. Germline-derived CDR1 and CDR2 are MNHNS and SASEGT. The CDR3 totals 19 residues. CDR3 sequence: CASSSVDRGHISGIYEQYF. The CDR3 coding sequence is TGTGCCAGCAGTTCGGTGGACAGGGGGCACATCTCGGGAATCTACGAGCAGTACTTC.

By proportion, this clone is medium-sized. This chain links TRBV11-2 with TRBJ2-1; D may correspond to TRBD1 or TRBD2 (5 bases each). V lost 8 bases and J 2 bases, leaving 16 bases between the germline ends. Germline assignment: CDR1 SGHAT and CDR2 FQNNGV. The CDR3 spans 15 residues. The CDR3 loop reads CASAQASLPYNEQFF. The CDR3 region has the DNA TGTGCCAGCGCACAGGCTAGCTTACCCTACAATGAGCAGTTCTTC. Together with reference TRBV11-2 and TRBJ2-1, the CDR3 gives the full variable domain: EAGVAQSPRYKIIEKRQSVAFWCNPISGHATLYWYQQILGQGPKLLIQFQNNGVVDDSQLPKDRFSAERLKGVDSTLKIQPAKLEDSAVYLCASAQASLPYNEQFFGPGTRLTVL.

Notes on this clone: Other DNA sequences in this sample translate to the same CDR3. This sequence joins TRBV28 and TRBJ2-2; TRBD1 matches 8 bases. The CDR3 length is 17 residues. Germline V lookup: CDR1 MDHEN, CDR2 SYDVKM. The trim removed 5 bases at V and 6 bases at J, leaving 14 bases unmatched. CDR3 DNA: TGTGCCAGCAGTACTCCCTCAGGGGGCGGTTTTTCCGGGGAGCTGTTTTTT. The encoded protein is CASSTPSGGGFSGELFF. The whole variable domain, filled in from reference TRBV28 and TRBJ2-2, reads DVKVTQSSRYLVKRTGEKVFLECVQDMDHENMFWYRQDPGLGLRLIYFSYDVKMKEKGDIPEGYSVSREKKERFSLILESASTNQTSMYLCASSTPSGGGFSGELFFGEGSRLTVL.

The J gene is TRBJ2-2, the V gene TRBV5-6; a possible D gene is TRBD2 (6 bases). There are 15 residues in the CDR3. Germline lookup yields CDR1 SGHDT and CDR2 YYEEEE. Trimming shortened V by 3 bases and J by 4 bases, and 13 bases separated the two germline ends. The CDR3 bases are TGTGCCAGCAGCTATAGGAGGGCAGGCACCGGGGAGCTGTTTTTT. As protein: CASSYRRAGTGELFF.

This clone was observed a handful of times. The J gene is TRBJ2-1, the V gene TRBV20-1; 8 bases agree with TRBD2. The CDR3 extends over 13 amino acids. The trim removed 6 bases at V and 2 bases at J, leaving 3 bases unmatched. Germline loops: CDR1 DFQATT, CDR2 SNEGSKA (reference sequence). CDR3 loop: CSAPGLAYNEQFF. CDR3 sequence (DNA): TGCAGTGCCCCGGGACTAGCCTACAATGAGCAGTTCTTC.

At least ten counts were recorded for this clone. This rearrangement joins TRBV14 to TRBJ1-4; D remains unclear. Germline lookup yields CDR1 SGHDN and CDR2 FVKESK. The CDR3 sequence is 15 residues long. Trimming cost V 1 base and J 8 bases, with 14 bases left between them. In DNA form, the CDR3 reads TGTGCCAGCAGCCAAGTGAGGCGAGGCGGAGAAAAACTGTTTTTT. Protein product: CASSQVRRGGEKLFF.

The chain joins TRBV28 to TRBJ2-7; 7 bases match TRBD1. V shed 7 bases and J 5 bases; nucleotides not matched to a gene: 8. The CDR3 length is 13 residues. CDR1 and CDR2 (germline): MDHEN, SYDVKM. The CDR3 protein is CASKVRQGHEQYF. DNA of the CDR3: TGTGCCAGCAAAGTCAGACAGGGCCACGAGCAGTACTTC.

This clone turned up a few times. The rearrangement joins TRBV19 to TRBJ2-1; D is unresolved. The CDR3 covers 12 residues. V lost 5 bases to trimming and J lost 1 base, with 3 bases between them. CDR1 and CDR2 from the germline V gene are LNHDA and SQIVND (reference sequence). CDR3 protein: CASSVSYNEQFF. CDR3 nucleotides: TGTGCCAGTAGTGTATCCTACAATGAGCAGTTCTTC. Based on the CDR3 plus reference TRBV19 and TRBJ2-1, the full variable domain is DGGITQSPKYLFRKEGQNVTLSCEQNLNHDAMYWYRQDPGQGLRLIYYSQIVNDFQKGDIAEGYSVSREKKESFPLTVTSAQKNPTAFYLCASSVSYNEQFFGPGTRLTVL.

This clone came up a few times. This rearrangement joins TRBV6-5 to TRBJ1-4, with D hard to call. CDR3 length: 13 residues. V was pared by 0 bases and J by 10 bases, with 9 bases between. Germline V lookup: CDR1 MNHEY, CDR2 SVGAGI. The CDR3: CASSYSKGGKLFF. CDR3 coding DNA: TGTGCCAGCAGTTACTCGAAAGGTGGAAAACTGTTTTTT.

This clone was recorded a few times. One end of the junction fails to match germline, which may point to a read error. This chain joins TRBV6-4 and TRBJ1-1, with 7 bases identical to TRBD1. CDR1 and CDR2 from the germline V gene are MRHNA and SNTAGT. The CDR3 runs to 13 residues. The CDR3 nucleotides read TGTGCCAGCAGTTACTCGATAGGGGGCCAAGCTTTCTTT. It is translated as CASSYSIGGQAFF.